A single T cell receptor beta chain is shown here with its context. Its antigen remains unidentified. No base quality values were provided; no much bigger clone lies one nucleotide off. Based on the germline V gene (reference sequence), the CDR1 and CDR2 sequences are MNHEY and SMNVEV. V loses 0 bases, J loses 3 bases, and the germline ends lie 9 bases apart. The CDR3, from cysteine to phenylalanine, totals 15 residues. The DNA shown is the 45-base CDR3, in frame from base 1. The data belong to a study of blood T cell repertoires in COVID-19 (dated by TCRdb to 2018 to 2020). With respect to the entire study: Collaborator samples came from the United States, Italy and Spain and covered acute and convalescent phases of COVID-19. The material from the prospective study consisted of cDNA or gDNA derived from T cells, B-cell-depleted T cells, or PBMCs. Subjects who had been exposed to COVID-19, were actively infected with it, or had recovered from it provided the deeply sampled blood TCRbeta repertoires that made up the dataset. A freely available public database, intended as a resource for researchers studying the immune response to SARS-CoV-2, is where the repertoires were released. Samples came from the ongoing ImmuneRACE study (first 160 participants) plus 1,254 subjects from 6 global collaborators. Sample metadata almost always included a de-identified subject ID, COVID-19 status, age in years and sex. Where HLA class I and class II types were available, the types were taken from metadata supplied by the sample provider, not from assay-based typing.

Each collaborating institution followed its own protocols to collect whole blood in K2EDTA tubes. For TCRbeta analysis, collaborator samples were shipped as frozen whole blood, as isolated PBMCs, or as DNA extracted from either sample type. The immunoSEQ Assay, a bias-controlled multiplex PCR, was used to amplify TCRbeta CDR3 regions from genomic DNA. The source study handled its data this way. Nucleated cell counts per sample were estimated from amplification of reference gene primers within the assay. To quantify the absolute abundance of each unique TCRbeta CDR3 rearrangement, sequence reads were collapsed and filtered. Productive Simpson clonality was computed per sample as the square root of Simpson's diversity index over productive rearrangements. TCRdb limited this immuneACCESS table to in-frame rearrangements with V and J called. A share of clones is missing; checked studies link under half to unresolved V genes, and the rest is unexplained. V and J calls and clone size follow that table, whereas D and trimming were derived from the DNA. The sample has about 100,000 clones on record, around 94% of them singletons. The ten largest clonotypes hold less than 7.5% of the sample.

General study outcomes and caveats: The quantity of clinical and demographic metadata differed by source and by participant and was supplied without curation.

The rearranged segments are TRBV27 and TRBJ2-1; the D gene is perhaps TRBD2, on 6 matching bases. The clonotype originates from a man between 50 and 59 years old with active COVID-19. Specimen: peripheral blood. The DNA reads TGTGCCAGCAGTTTATCCCTAGCGTACTACAATGAGCAGTTCTTC. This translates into CASSLSLAYYNEQFF.